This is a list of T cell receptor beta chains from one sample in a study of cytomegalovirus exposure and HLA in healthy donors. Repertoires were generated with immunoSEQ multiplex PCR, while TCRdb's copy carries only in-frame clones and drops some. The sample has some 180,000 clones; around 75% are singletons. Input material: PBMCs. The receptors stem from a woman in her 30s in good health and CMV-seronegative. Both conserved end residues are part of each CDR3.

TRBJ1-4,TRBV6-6,CASSGPPGGPNEKLFF
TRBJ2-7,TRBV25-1,CASSEYRQGGYEQYF
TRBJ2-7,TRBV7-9,CASSPRTGSYEQYF
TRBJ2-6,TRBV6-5,CASSWRQGSGANVLTF
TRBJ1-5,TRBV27,CASSWSGNGNQPQHF
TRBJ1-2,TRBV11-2,CASSLTAPRHASYGYTF
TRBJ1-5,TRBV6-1,CASSPRRNSNQPQHF
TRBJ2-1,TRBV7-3,CASSLMGPTSRFDEQFF
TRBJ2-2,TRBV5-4,CASSTGTGMRFGELFF
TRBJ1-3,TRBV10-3,CAIRVLSGNTIYF
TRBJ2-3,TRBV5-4,CASSGRETDTQYF
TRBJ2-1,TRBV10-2,CASSEFSGTIGVNEQFF
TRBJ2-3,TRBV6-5,CASSYSLAGGDTQYF
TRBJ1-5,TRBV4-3,CASSLGHVNQPQHF
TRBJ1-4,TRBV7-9,CASTQNAGTEPFELFF
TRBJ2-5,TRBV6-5,CASSKDTLGQYF
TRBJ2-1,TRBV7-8,CASSSREYNEQFF
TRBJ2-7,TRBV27,CASSLQWTGQGFYEQYF
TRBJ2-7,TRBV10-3,CAINHRDRSEQYF
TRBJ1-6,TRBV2,CASSDGQIQYNSPLHF
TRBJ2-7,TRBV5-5,CASSEPGQGTGRYEQYF
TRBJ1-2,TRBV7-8,CASSLRTGGVGDYGYTF
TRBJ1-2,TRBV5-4,CASSLLPRAQEGAGYTF
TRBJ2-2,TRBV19,CASRTGGRLLTGELFF
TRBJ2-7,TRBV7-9,CASSPKGSYEQYF
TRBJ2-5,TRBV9,CASSPGTRLRETQYF